This entry concerns a single T cell receptor beta chain. Antigen unknown. This clone may be a read error of a much larger clone one base away. These data originate in a study of blood T cells in healthy people across ages. Using a J-beta primer mix together with a sample-barcoded 5' primer, a second PCR was run for roughly 7 to 12 cycles. At least 3 million CDR3-containing paired-end reads were obtained per sample. One entry per CDR3 protein results from TCRdb running MiXCR on the 5' RACE reads. The sample holds a few hundred thousand distinct CDR3 sequences; about 49% are singletons and the top ten take about 54%. Study-level findings and limits: Across samples, TCR beta diversity tracked strongly with naive T cell percentage.

The sample consisted of blood. The sequence was obtained from a man in his sixties in good health.

The CDR3 DNA is TGCAGTGCTAGAGACGTAGACAAAAACATTCAGTACTTC. Translated, it gives CSARDVDKNIQYF. V usage is TRBV20-1 and J usage is TRBJ2-4; D not certain. CDR1 is DFQATT and CDR2 is SNEGSKA in the germline V gene (reference sequence). The CDR3 is 13 residues long. V was clipped by 0 bases and J by 3 bases, with 6 bases between them.